This passage covers 16 T cell receptor beta chains from one sample sequenced in a study of memory CD8 T cells in hepatitis C reinfection. Time point: pre-reinfection, 55 to 20 weeks before reinfection detection. The sorted cells went straight to TCR sequencing with no prior in vitro expansion. The data were produced by immunoSEQ multiplex PCR, yet TCRdb's version contains in-frame clones alone and is incomplete. The sample carries 40,000 to 60,000 clones, approximately 89% recorded once. What was sequenced was naive CD8+ T cells sorted from blood. These receptors were taken from a man between 18 and 35 years old with hepatitis C virus infection.

The chain recombines TRBV6-5 with TRBJ1-5; D not certain. This CDR3 is built from 16 residues. CDR1 and CDR2 (germline): MNHEY, SVGAGI. The ends were cut back, 0 bases at V and 0 bases at J, with 9 bases in the middle. CDR3 region: CASSYSWPISNQPQHF. The CDR3, as DNA: TGTGCCAGCAGTTACTCGTGGCCAATTAGCAATCAGCCCCAGCATTTT.

The chain recombines TRBV7-8 with TRBJ2-7; a possible D gene is TRBD1 (6 bases). CDR1 and CDR2 (germline): SGHVS, FQNEAQ. V shed 1 base and J shed 6 bases, with 16 bases lying between them. The CDR3 spans 15 residues. CDR3 sequence: CASSLGTVPGSEQYV. CDR3 coding DNA: TGTGCCAGCAGCTTAGGGACAGTTCCCGGGTCCGAGCAGTACGTC.

This chain connects TRBV27 to TRBJ1-5; weak D call: TRBD1 (5 bases). V lost 3 bases, J lost 2 bases, and 11 bases lay in between. The CDR3 consists of 15 residues. CDR1 and CDR2 (germline): MNHEY, SMNVEV (reference sequence). The CDR3 DNA reads TGTGCCAGCAGTTTTTATGGGGGGGGCAATCAGCCCCAGCATTTT. Its protein is CASSFYGGGNQPQHF.

The chain uses TRBV12-5 and TRBJ2-2, with TRBD1 matching 9 bases. Per the germline V gene, CDR1 is LGHNT and CDR2 is FRNRAP. CDR3 size: 15 residues. V dropped 4 bases and J dropped 4; count of bases not matched to a gene: 4. This chain's CDR3 is CASGYRGLATGELFF. The CDR3 region has the DNA TGTGCTAGTGGTTACAGGGGGCTTGCCACCGGGGAGCTGTTTTTT.

The gene calls are TRBV5-6 and TRBJ2-1; TRBD1 matches at 7 bases. The CDR3 sequence is 14 residues long. The germline gives CDR1 SGHDT, CDR2 YYEEEE. Germline trimming cut 2 bases from V and 4 bases from J; bases unmatched to any gene: 3. CDR3 sequence (DNA): TGTGCCAGCAGCTTTTGGGACAGTTACAATGAGCAGTTCTTC. This encodes CASSFWDSYNEQFF.

The CDR3 spells CASSPDRAYEQYF. CDR3 sequence (DNA): TGTGCCAGCAGCCCGGACAGGGCGTACGAGCAGTACTTC. The chain combines TRBV11-2 with TRBJ2-7; 8 bases match TRBD1. The CDR3 runs to 13 residues. Per the germline V gene, CDR1 is SGHAT and CDR2 is FQNNGV. V lost 5 bases to trimming and J lost 4 bases; unmatched junction nucleotides: 4.

The chain employs TRBV27 and TRBJ2-1, with 9 bases lining up with TRBD2. The trim removed 6 bases at V and 4 bases at J, leaving 4 bases unmatched. The CDR3 is 14 residues long. CDR1 is MNHEY and CDR2 is SMNVEV in the germline V gene (reference sequence). DNA for the CDR3: TGTGCCAGCAGGCTGACTAGCGGTTACAATGAGCAGTTCTTC. Amino acids: CASRLTSGYNEQFF.

The chain employs TRBV5-1 and TRBJ2-1, with a tentative D call TRBD2 (6 bases). Germline V gene lookup returns CDR1 SGHRS and CDR2 YFSETQ. Between the trimmed V and J ends, which lost 6 bases and 0 bases, there was a span of 13 bases. The CDR3 length is 15 residues. CDR3 DNA: TGCGCCAGCACCACCGGGAGTCCCTCCTACAATGAGCAGTTCTTC. Residues: CASTTGSPSYNEQFF.

The V call is TRBV6-1, the J call TRBJ1-1; D is uncertain. The CDR3 totals 15 residues. Germline lookup yields CDR1 MNHNS and CDR2 SASEGT. The V and J ends lost 7 bases and 0 bases respectively, with 15 bases between them. CDR3 residues: CASNTPGGMNTEAFF. CDR3 bases: TGTGCCAGCAACACACCTGGCGGAATGAACACTGAAGCTTTCTTT.

The chain is built from TRBV19 and TRBJ2-3, with 8 bases lining up with TRBD2. The CDR3 has 13 residues. J was trimmed by 3 bases and V by 8 bases; bases with no gene match: 4. Germline V gene lookup returns CDR1 LNHDA and CDR2 SQIVND (reference sequence). The CDR3 sequence: CASGRGGTDTQYF. As DNA, the CDR3 is TGTGCCAGTGGGCGCGGGGGGACAGATACGCAGTATTTT.

In this sample, this clone turned up once. The genes are TRBV4-1 and TRBJ2-1; a weak D match, TRBD2 (6 bases). V lost 6 bases and J 8 bases, leaving 17 bases between the germline ends. CDR1 MGHRA and CDR2 YSYEKL come from the germline V gene. This CDR3 contains 14 residues. CDR3 bases: TGCGCCAGCAGTAGGCTAGCGATAAGATATGAGCAGTTCTTC. Its protein product is CASSRLAIRYEQFF.

The gene calls are TRBV7-9 and TRBJ2-1, with TRBD2 matching 8 bases. The germline CDR1 and CDR2 sequences are SEHNR and FQNEAQ (reference sequence). The CDR3 totals 15 residues. V trimming: 5 bases; J trimming: 7 bases; junction bases outside the gene matches: 10. CDR3 region: CASSPQSGGLNEQFF. Written as DNA, the CDR3 is TGTGCCAGCAGCCCCCAATCGGGGGGGCTGAATGAGCAGTTCTTC. Drawing the rest from reference TRBV7-9 and TRBJ2-1, the complete variable domain is DTGVSQNPRHKITKRGQNVTFRCDPISEHNRLYWYRQTLGQGPEFLTYFQNEAQLEKSRLLSDRFSAERPKGSFSTLEIQRTEQGDSAMYLCASSPQSGGLNEQFFGPGTRLTVL.

This clone was counted only a few times. The chain employs TRBV10-1 and TRBJ2-3, with TRBD2 as a possible D gene (5 bases). The CDR3 is 11 residues long. Germline assignment: CDR1 WNHNN and CDR2 SYGVQD (reference sequence). Between the trimmed V and J ends, which lost 7 bases and 4 bases, there was a span of 6 bases. CDR3 nucleotides: TGCGCCAGCATGGACTCAGATACGCAGTATTTT. This gives the protein CASMDSDTQYF.

V gene TRBV11-3 combines with J gene TRBJ2-1; 9 bases are a match to TRBD2. In germline, CDR1 is SGHNT, CDR2 YENEEA. V lost 5 bases to trimming and J lost 5 bases; unmatched junction nucleotides: 7. This CDR3 is built from 15 residues. DNA for the CDR3: TGTGCCAGCAGCCCCCGACTAGCGGCCGACAATGAGCAGTTCTTC. It yields the protein CASSPRLAADNEQFF. Full variable domain (remainder filled in from reference TRBV11-3 and TRBJ2-1): EAGVVQSPRYKIIEKKQPVAFWCNPISGHNTLYWYLQNLGQGPELLIRYENEEAVDDSQLPKDRFSAERLKGVDSTLKIQPAELGDSAVYLCASSPRLAADNEQFFGPGTRLTVL.

The chain is built from TRBV28 and TRBJ2-1, with 15 nucleotides matching TRBD2. Germline CDR1 is MDHEN and CDR2 is SYDVKM. V lost 5 bases, J lost 0 bases, and 2 bases stayed unmatched. This CDR3 region has 17 residues. The CDR3 is CASSPGLAGGSYNEQFF. The CDR3 region has the DNA TGTGCCAGCAGTCCGGGACTAGCGGGAGGCTCCTACAATGAGCAGTTCTTC.

The chain links TRBV27 to TRBJ1-5, with D perhaps matching TRBD1 (6 bases). CDR3 size: 14 residues. Trimming cost V 3 bases and J 6 bases, with 12 bases left between them. Germline assignment: CDR1 MNHEY and CDR2 SMNVEV (reference sequence). The CDR3: CASSFIGGGQPQHF. CDR3 nucleotide sequence: TGTGCCAGCAGTTTTATTGGGGGCGGTCAGCCCCAGCATTTT.